This entry describes one TCR beta chain. CDR1 is SGHVS and CDR2 is FQNEAQ in the germline V gene. This CDR3 contains 14 residues. Trimming left V 3 bases short and J 6 bases short, with 11 bases between. Here immunoSEQ multiplex PCR was the method, and the copy in TCRdb shows in-frame clones only, minus some. The table shows a few hundred thousand clones, with 80% to 90% occurring only once. The data belong to a study of blood T cell repertoires in COVID-19. Study in general: T cells, B-cell-depleted T cells, or PBMCs supplied cDNA or gDNA.

Participants came from about two dozen US areas, aged about 18 to 100 years. Assignment of participants to cohorts was predicated upon participant-reported clinical history. The TCR was taken from a man aged 30 to 39 who had recovered from COVID-19. Sequencing was carried out using PBMCs or T cells enriched from blood (not recorded which). This chain connects TRBV7-8 to TRBJ1-4; TRBD1 is a possible D gene (6 bases). As DNA, the CDR3 is TGTGCCAGCAGCTTCCGGGACACCGATGAAAAACTGTTTTTT. This translates into CASSFRDTDEKLFF.